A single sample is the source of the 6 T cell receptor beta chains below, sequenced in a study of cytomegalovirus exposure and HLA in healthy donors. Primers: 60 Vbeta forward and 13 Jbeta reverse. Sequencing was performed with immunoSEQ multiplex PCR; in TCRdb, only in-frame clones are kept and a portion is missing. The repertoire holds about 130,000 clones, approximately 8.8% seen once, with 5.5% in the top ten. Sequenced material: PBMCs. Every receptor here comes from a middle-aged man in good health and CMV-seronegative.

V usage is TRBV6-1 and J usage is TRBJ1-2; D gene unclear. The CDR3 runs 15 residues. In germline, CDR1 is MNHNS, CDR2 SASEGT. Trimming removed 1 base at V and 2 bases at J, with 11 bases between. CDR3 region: CASSEDPAVNYGYTF. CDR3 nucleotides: TGTGCCAGCAGTGAAGATCCGGCGGTCAACTATGGCTACACCTTC.

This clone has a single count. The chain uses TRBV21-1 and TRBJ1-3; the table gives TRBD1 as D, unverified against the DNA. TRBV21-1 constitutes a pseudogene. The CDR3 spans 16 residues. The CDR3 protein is CASSKGRQGNGNTIYF. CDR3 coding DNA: TGTGCCAGCAGCAAAGGTCGGCAGGGGAACGGAAACACCATATATTTT.

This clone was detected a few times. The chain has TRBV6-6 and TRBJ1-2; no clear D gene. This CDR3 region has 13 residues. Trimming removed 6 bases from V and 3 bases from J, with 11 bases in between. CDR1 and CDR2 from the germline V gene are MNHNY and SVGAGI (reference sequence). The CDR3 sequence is CASSPTVYYGYTF. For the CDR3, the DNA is TGTGCCAGCAGCCCCACAGTGTACTATGGCTACACCTTC.

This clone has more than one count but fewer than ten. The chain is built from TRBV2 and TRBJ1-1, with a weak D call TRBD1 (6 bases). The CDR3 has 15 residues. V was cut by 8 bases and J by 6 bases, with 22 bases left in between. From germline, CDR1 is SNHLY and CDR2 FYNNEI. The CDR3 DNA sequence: TGTGCCAGCTCGGGGGGGGCAGGGGTTAGGGCTGAAGCTTTCTTT. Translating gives CASSGGAGVRAEAFF.

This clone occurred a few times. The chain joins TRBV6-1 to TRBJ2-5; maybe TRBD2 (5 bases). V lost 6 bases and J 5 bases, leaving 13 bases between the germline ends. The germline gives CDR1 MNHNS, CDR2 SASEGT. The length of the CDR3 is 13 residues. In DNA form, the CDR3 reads TGTGCCAGCAGAGAGACGGGCGGGGAGACCCAGTACTTC. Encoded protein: CASRETGGETQYF.

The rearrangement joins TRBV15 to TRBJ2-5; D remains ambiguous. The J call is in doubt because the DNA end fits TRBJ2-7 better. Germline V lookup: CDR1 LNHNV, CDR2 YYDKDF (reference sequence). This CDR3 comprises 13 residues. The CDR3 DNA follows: TGTGCCACCAGCAGAGATTCTCTGCTCGAGCAGTACTTC. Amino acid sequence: CATSRDSLLEQYF.